The 26 T cell receptor beta chains given below trace back to one sample, sequenced in a study of OX40 agonist ivuxolimab in advanced cancers. The data were produced by immunoSEQ multiplex PCR, yet TCRdb's version contains in-frame clones alone and is incomplete. The table includes approximately 47,000 clones, roughly 90% detected once. The material was CD4+ or CD8+ T cells sorted from blood, obtained in a trial of the OX40 agonist ivuxolimab. The receptors were gathered from an adult with an advanced solid tumor such as melanoma, head and neck, liver or kidney cancer.

This chain uses TRBV14 with TRBJ1-1; 7 bases line up with TRBD1. The germline gives CDR1 SGHDN, CDR2 FVKESK. The CDR3 totals 15 residues. The J segment lost 6 bases and the V segment lost 6 bases, leaving 13 bases of the junction unmatched. Here the CDR3 DNA reads TGTGCCAGCAGACCTGTACAGGGGTATTATGCTGAAGCTTTCTTT. It specifies CASRPVQGYYAEAFF.

The CDR3 DNA reads TGTGCCAGCTCATCCCAACCTCCCCGACAGGGGCCCTATGGCTACACCTTC. This gives the protein CASSSQPPRQGPYGYTF. The chain links TRBV18 to TRBJ1-2, with 8 bases matching TRBD1. Per the germline V gene, CDR1 is KGHSH and CDR2 is LQKENI. J was trimmed by 4 bases and V by 5 bases; bases with no gene match: 15. The CDR3 length is 17 residues.

With respect to this clone: Distinct nucleotide sequences in the sample also encode this CDR3. CDR3: CASREGQNQPQHF. The CDR3 bases are TGCGCCAGCAGAGAGGGACAGAATCAGCCCCAGCATTTT. The rearrangement uses TRBV5-1 and TRBJ1-5; 7 bases fit TRBD1. Trimming cost V 5 bases and J 4 bases; bases outside gene matches: 3. The CDR3 spans 13 residues. Germline values: CDR1 SGHRS, CDR2 YFSETQ.

The chain couples TRBV19 to TRBJ1-2; 9 bases are shared with TRBD1. From germline, CDR1 is LNHDA and CDR2 SQIVND (reference sequence). The ends lost 4 bases at V and 2 bases at J; junction bases unmatched: 5. This CDR3 is 15 amino acids long. In DNA, the CDR3 is TGTGCCAGTAGTAGAACCGGGACAGGGAACTATGGCTACACCTTC. Translated, it gives CASSRTGTGNYGYTF.

V usage is TRBV7-2 and J usage is TRBJ2-1, with 14 bases identical to TRBD2. V shed 5 bases, J shed 9 bases, and the junction held 12 bases outside the gene matches. In germline, CDR1 is SGHTA, CDR2 FQGNSA. There are 17 residues in the CDR3. The CDR3: CASSRLGLAGGVSEQFF. The CDR3 DNA reads as TGTGCCAGCAGCAGGCTAGGACTAGCGGGAGGAGTGAGTGAGCAGTTCTTC.

The V gene is TRBV7-2, the J gene TRBJ2-7, with 7 nucleotides matching TRBD2. Germline CDR1 and CDR2: SGHTA and FQGNSA. Germline trimming cut 0 bases from V and 6 bases from J; bases unmatched to any gene: 8. The CDR3 totals 15 residues. CDR3 sequence: CASSLAVGGIGEQYF. DNA of the CDR3: TGTGCCAGCAGCTTAGCGGTGGGGGGGATCGGCGAGCAGTACTTC.

The chain joins TRBV29-1 to TRBJ1-4; TRBD1 might be the D (5 bases). Germline loops: CDR1 SQVTM, CDR2 ANQGSEA. CDR3 length: 12 residues. The V end was cut by 4 bases, the J end by 2 bases, with 5 bases between. In DNA, the CDR3 is TGCAGCGTTGGACAGACTAATGAAAAACTGTTTTTT. It is translated as CSVGQTNEKLFF.

The V call is TRBV30, the J call TRBJ2-5; 10 bases line up with TRBD2. Germline loops: CDR1 GTSNPN, CDR2 SVGIG (reference sequence). J gave up 7 bases and V 0 bases, and 8 bases lay outside the gene matches. The CDR3 consists of 15 residues. CDR3 DNA sequence: TGTGCCTGGAGTGTGCTAGCGGGAGTGGCCAGGACCCAGTACTTC. Amino acid sequence: CAWSVLAGVARTQYF.

CDR3 loop: CASTRVGRNTIYF. The CDR3 coding sequence is TGTGCCAGCACGAGGGTGGGGAGAAACACCATATATTTT. The chain combines TRBV2 with TRBJ1-3; no reliable D call. The V and J ends lost 7 bases and 5 bases respectively, with 12 bases between them. Germline V CDR1 and CDR2: SNHLY, FYNNEI. This CDR3 region has 13 residues.

The V and J genes are TRBV6-4 and TRBJ2-3; D unclear. The V end lost 8 bases, the J end lost 5 bases, and 5 bases lay between the germline ends. This CDR3 spans 10 amino acids. CDR1 is MRHNA, CDR2 SNTAGT, per germline. CDR3 nucleotides: TGTGCCAGCCCAAAAGATACGCAGTATTTT. Its protein is CASPKDTQYF.

This rearrangement joins TRBV10-1 to TRBJ2-7; possible D gene TRBD1, 6 bases. The CDR3 consists of 9 residues. Germline loops: CDR1 WNHNN, CDR2 SYGVQD (reference sequence). The CDR3 coding sequence is TGCGCCAGCAGACAGGGCTGGACGGTT. As protein: CASRQGWTV.

V and J are TRBV19 and TRBJ1-1; no definite D call. With 10 bases removed from V and 5 bases from J, the gap between germline ends came to 26 bases. CDR3 length equals 16 residues. Germline-derived CDR1 and CDR2 are LNHDA and SQIVND (reference sequence). The DNA of the CDR3 is TGTGCCATTAAGGCGGGCTTAGAGGGAGTGGGGACTGAAGCTTTCTTT. As protein: CAIKAGLEGVGTEAFF.

V gene TRBV4-1 combines with J gene TRBJ2-7, with 7 bases that match TRBD1. The CDR3 is 15 residues long. Germline V gene data show CDR1 as MGHRA and CDR2 as YSYEKL. The V and J ends lost 0 bases and 8 bases, in that order; junction bases with no gene match: 10. The CDR3 protein is CASSQDEGQPSKQYF. CDR3 DNA: TGCGCCAGCAGCCAAGATGAGGGACAGCCCTCGAAGCAGTACTTC.

In its sample, this clone was seen a few times. The chain combines TRBV2 with TRBJ2-2, with unresolved D. The CDR3 loop spans 13 amino acids. Germline CDR1 and CDR2: SNHLY and FYNNEI. Trimming took off 6 bases at V and 5 bases at J, with 10 bases between the two ends. CDR3 sequence (DNA): TGTGCCAGCAGCCGCGAAAGAACCGGGGAGCTGTTTTTT. Translation gives CASSRERTGELFF.

The rearrangement links TRBV5-8 to TRBJ2-5; 13 bases align to TRBD2. Germline V gives CDR1 SGHTS, CDR2 YDEGEE. The CDR3 is 16 residues long. Trimming cost V 4 bases and J 4 bases; bases outside gene matches: 7. The CDR3 nucleotides read TGTGCCAGCAGCCCCGGACTAGCGGGAGCTCTAGAGACCCAGTACTTC. Its protein product is CASSPGLAGALETQYF.

The CDR3 DNA sequence: TGCGCCAGCAGCTCGTCGAACACTGAAGCTTTCTTT. This translates into CASSSSNTEAFF. This chain uses TRBV5-1 with TRBJ1-1; D is unresolved. CDR1 is SGHRS and CDR2 is YFSETQ in the germline V gene. The CDR3 covers 12 residues. Trimming cost V 3 bases and J 1 base, with 4 bases left between them.

The chain has TRBV9 and TRBJ2-5, with 14 bases identical to TRBD2. CDR1 and CDR2 (germline): SGDLS, YYNGEE. The J segment lost 0 bases and the V segment lost 2 bases, leaving 3 bases of the junction unmatched. The CDR3 totals 17 residues. The CDR3 DNA sequence: TGTGCCAGCAGCGTCGGGACTAGCGGGAGAAACCAAGAGACCCAGTACTTC. Encoded protein: CASSVGTSGRNQETQYF.

The V call is TRBV7-2, the J call TRBJ1-5; possibly TRBD1 for D (5 bases). This CDR3 contains 15 residues. The germline gives CDR1 SGHTA, CDR2 FQGNSA. Trimming pared 5 bases from V and 0 bases from J, leaving 11 bases between. The CDR3 DNA reads TGTGCCAGCAGCCTCGGGGGTGTTAGCAATCAGCCCCAGCATTTT. Its translation: CASSLGGVSNQPQHF.

The chain is built from TRBV29-1 and TRBJ2-7; D remains unclear. V was pared by 0 bases and J by 7 bases, with 19 bases between. CDR1 is SQVTM, CDR2 ANQGSEA, per germline. The CDR3 spans 15 residues. CDR3 nucleotides: TGCAGCGTTGAAGATGATTACTCTCTTAGGCGAGAGCAGTACTTC. The encoded protein is CSVEDDYSLRREQYF.

The CDR3 loop reads CASSRGGLVNQPQHF. Written as DNA, the CDR3 is TGTGCCAGCAGCCGGGGGGGGCTCGTCAATCAGCCCCAGCATTTT. The chain is built from TRBV27 and TRBJ1-5, with D maybe TRBD1 (6 bases). CDR3 length equals 15 residues. The V gene lost 6 bases and the J gene lost 3 bases, with 15 bases spanning the gap. The germline V gene encodes CDR1 MNHEY and CDR2 SMNVEV (reference sequence).

CDR3 sequence (DNA): TGTGCCACCAGCAGAGAAGGGGCTGGGGCCAACGTCCTGACTTTC. Protein product: CATSREGAGANVLTF. The rearrangement uses TRBV15 and TRBJ2-6; maybe TRBD1 (5 bases). V was cut by 0 bases and J by 2 bases, with 5 bases left in between. The length of the CDR3 is 15 residues. In germline, CDR1 is LNHNV, CDR2 YYDKDF (reference sequence).

The gene calls are TRBV4-3 and TRBJ2-7, with D possibly matching TRBD2 (6 bases). The length of the CDR3 is 13 residues. From germline, CDR1 is LGHNA and CDR2 YSLEER. V lost 1 base, J lost 7 bases, and 11 bases lay in between. As DNA, the CDR3 is TGCGCCAGCAGCCAAGCGGCGGGACGGGAGCAGTACTTC. Translation gives CASSQAAGREQYF.

The CDR3: CASSLWGTGDQPQHF. CDR3 DNA sequence: TGTGCCAGCAGTTTATGGGGGACAGGAGATCAGCCCCAGCATTTT. V and J are TRBV28 and TRBJ1-5; 8 bases line up with TRBD1. Germline CDR1 is MDHEN and CDR2 is SYDVKM. V was pared by 0 bases and J by 5 bases, with 3 bases of the junction left unmatched. The CDR3 extends over 15 amino acids.

This chain uses TRBV18 with TRBJ1-3; tentatively, D is TRBD1 (6 bases). In germline, CDR1 is KGHSH, CDR2 LQKENI. The CDR3 consists of 16 residues. V was trimmed by 0 bases and J by 0 bases, leaving 9 bases between them. The CDR3 loop is CASSPPSGHSGNTIYF. The CDR3 DNA follows: TGTGCCAGCTCACCACCGTCGGGACACTCTGGAAACACCATATATTTT.

The V call is TRBV6-4, the J call TRBJ2-1; 9 positions agree with TRBD2. The CDR3 extends over 15 amino acids. Germline V gene data show CDR1 as MRHNA and CDR2 as SNTAGT. Trimming removed 2 bases from V and 8 bases from J; junction bases left unmatched: 7. The CDR3 DNA follows: TGTGCCAGCAGTGACCTGGCGGGAGGGATCTATGAGCAGTTCTTC. Translating it yields CASSDLAGGIYEQFF.

The rearrangement links TRBV7-9 to TRBJ1-1; D is uncertain. With 5 bases removed from V and 1 base from J, the gap between germline ends came to 8 bases. The CDR3 is made up of 13 amino acids. Germline V gene sequence: CDR1 SEHNR, CDR2 FQNEAQ (reference sequence). CDR3 residues: CASSLYTNTEAFF. In DNA form, the CDR3 reads TGTGCCAGCAGCCTCTACACGAACACTGAAGCTTTCTTT.